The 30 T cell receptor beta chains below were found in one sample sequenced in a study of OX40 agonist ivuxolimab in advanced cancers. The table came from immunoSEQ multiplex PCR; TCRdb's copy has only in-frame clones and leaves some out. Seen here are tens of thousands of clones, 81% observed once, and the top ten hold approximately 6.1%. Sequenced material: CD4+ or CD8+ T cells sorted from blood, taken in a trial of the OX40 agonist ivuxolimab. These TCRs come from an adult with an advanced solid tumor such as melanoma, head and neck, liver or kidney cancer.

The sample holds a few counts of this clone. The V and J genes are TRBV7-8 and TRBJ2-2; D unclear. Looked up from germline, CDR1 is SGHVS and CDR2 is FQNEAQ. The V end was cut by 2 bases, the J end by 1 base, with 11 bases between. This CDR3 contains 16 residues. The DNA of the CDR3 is TGTGCCAGCAGCTTACCCTACCAGGTGAACACCGGGGAGCTGTTTTTT. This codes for CASSLPYQVNTGELFF.

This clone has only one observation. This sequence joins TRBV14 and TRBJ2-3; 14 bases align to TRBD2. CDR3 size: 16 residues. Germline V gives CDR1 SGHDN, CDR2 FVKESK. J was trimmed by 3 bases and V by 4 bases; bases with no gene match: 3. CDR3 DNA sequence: TGTGCCAGCAGCCGTCGACTAGCGGGAGGGACAGATACGCAGTATTTT. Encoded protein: CASSRRLAGGTDTQYF.

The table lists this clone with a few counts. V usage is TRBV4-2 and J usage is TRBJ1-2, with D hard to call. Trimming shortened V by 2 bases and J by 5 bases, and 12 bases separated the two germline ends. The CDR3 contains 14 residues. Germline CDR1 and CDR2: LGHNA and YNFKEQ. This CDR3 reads CASSQSETFYGYTF. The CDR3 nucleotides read TGTGCCAGCAGCCAATCGGAGACATTTTATGGCTACACCTTC.

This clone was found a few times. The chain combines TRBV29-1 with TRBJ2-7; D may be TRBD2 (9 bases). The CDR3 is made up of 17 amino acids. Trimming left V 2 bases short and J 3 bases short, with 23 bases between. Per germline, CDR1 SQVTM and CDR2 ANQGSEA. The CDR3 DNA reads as TGCAGCGTTGAACTTTCAGGGGGCGGGAGGGCCAACTACGAGCAGTACTTC. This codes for CSVELSGGGRANYEQYF.

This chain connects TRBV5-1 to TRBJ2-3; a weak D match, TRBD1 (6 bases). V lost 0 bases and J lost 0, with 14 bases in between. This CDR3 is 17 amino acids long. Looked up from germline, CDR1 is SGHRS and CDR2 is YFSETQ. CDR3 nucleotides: TGCGCCAGCAGCTTGGCCCAGGGGACGGTTAGCACAGATACGCAGTATTTT. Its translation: CASSLAQGTVSTDTQYF. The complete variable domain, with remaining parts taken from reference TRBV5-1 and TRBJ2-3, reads KAGVTQTPRYLIKTRGQQVTLSCSPISGHRSVSWYQQTPGQGLQFLFEYFSETQRNKGNFPGRFSGRQFSNSRSEMNVSTLELGDSALYLCASSLAQGTVSTDTQYFGPGTRLTVL.

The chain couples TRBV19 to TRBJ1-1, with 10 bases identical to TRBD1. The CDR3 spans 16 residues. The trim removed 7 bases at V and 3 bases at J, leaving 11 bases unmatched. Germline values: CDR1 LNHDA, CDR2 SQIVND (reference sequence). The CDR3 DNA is TGTGCCAGTACTCAGACAGGGGGCGCCGCGTACACTGAAGCTTTCTTT. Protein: CASTQTGGAAYTEAFF.

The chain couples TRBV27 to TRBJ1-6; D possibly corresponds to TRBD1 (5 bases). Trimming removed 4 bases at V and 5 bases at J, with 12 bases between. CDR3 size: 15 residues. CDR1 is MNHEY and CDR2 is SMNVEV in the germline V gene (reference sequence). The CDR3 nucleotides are TGTGCCAGCAGTTCCGAGGGGCCCCATAATTCACCCCTCCACTTT. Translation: CASSSEGPHNSPLHF.

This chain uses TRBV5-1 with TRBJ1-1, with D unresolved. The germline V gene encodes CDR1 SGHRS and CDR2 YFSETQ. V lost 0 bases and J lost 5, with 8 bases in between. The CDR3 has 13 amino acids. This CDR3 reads CASSLGFSTEAFF. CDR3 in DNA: TGCGCCAGCAGCTTGGGATTTTCGACTGAAGCTTTCTTT.

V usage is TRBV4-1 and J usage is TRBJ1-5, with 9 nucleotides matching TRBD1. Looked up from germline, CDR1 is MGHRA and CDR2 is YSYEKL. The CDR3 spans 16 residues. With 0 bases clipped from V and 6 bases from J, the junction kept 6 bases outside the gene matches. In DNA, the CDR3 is TGCGCCAGCAGCCAAGAGTTTACAGGGGGCTCTCAGCCCCAGCATTTT. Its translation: CASSQEFTGGSQPQHF.

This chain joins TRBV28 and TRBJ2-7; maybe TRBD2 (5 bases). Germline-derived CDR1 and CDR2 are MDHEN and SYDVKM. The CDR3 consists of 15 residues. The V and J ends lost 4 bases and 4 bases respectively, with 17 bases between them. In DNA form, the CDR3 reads TGTGCCAGCAGTTCGGGGAACGCTGGAATTTACGAGCAGTACTTC. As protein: CASSSGNAGIYEQYF.

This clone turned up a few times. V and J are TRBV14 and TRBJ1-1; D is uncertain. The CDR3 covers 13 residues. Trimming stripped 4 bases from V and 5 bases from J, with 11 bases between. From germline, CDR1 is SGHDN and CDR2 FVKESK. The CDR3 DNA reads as TGTGCCAGCAGCCCAGCGGGTAGGACTGAAGCTTTCTTT. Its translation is CASSPAGRTEAFF. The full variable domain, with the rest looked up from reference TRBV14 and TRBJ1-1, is EAGVTQFPSHSVIEKGQTVTLRCDPISGHDNLYWYRRVMGKEIKFLLHFVKESKQDESGMPNNRFLAERTGGTYSTLKVQPAELEDSGVYFCASSPAGRTEAFFGQGTRLTVV.

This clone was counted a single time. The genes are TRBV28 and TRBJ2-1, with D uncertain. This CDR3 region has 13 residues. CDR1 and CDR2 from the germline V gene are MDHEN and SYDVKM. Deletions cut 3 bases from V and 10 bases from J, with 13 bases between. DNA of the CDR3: TGTGCCAGCAGTTTCTCCGACAACCTAGAGCAGTTCTTC. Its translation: CASSFSDNLEQFF.

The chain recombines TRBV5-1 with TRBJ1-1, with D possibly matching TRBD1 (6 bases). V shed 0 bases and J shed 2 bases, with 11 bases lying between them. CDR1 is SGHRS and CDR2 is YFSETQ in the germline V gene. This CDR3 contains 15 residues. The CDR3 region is CASSLVVTGNTEAFF. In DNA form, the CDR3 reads TGCGCCAGCAGCTTGGTGGTGACAGGCAACACTGAAGCTTTCTTT. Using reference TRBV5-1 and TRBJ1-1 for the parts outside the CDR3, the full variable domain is KAGVTQTPRYLIKTRGQQVTLSCSPISGHRSVSWYQQTPGQGLQFLFEYFSETQRNKGNFPGRFSGRQFSNSRSEMNVSTLELGDSALYLCASSLVVTGNTEAFFGQGTRLTVV.

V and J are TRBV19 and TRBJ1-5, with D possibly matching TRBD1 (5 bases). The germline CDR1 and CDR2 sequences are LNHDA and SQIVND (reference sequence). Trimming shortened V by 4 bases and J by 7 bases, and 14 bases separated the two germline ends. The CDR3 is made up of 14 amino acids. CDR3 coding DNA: TGTGCCAGTAGTACCGACTTGGCAGGGCAGCCCCAGCATTTT. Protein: CASSTDLAGQPQHF.

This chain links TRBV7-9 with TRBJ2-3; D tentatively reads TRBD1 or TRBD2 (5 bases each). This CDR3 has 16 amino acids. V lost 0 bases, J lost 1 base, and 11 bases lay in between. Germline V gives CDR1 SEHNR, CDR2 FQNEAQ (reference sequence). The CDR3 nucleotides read TGTGCCAGCAGCTTAGCAGAGGGACGGGGCACAGATACGCAGTATTTT. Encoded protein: CASSLAEGRGTDTQYF.

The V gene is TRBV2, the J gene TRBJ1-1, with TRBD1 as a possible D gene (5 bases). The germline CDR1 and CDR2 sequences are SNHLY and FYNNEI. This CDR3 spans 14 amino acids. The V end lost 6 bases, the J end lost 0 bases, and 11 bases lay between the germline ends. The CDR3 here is CASSPGFMNTEAFF. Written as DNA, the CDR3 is TGTGCCAGCAGCCCAGGGTTCATGAACACTGAAGCTTTCTTT.

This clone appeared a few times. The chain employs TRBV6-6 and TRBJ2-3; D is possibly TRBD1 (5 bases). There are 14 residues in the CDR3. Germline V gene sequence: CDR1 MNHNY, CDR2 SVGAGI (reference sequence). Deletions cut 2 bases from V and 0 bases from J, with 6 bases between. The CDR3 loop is CASSYAGSTDTQYF. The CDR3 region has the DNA TGTGCCAGCAGTTACGCAGGGAGCACAGATACGCAGTATTTT.

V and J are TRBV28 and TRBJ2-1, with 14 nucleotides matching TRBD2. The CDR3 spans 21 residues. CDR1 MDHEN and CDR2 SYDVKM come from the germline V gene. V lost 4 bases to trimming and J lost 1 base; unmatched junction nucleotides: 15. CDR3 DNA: TGTGCCAGCAGTTCTCCGGGACTAGCGGGAGATAGATCTAGGTCCTACAATGAGCAGTTCTTC. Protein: CASSSPGLAGDRSRSYNEQFF.

This CDR3 is CASSSFDSGSYQETQYF. The CDR3 nucleotides read TGTGCCAGCTCTAGTTTCGATAGCGGGTCGTACCAAGAGACCCAGTACTTC. V is TRBV18 and J is TRBJ2-5, with TRBD2 matching over 7 bases. Germline CDR1 reads KGHSH; CDR2 reads LQKENI. The junction had 13 bases not matched to a gene; V was cut back by 6 bases and J by 0 bases. The CDR3 consists of 17 residues.

CDR3 sequence reads: CASSLGLQYNEQFF. DNA of the CDR3: TGTGCCAGCAGCCTGGGACTCCAATACAATGAGCAGTTCTTC. This sequence joins TRBV5-4 and TRBJ2-1, with D maybe TRBD2 (6 bases). This CDR3 has 14 amino acids. V gave up 4 bases and J gave up 4 bases, with 12 bases separating them. Germline loops: CDR1 SGHNT, CDR2 YYREEE (reference sequence).

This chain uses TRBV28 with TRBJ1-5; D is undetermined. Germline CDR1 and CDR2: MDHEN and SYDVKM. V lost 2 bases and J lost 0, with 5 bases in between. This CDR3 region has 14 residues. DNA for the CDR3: TGTGCCAGCAGTTTACCTTTTAGCAATCAGCCCCAGCATTTT. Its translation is CASSLPFSNQPQHF.

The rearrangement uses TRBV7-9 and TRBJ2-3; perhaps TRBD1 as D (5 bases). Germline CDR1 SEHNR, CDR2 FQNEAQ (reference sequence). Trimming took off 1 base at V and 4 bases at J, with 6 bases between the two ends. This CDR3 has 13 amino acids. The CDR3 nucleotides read TGTGCCAGCAGCTTAGTAGGGGCAGATACGCAGTATTTT. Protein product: CASSLVGADTQYF.

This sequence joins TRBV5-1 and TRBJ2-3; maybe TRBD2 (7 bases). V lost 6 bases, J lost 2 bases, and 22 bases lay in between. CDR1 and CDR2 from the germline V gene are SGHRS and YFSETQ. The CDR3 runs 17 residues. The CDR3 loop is CASTRYSGGSDTDTQYF. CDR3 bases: TGCGCCAGCACCCGATACTCGGGGGGCTCCGACACAGATACGCAGTATTTT.

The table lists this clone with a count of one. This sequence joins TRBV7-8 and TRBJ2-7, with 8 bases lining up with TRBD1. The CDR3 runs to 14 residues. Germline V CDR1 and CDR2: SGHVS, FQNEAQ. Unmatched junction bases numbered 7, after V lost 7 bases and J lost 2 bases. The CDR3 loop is CASKPPTGAYEQYF. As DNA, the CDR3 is TGTGCCAGCAAACCTCCGACAGGGGCCTACGAGCAGTACTTC.

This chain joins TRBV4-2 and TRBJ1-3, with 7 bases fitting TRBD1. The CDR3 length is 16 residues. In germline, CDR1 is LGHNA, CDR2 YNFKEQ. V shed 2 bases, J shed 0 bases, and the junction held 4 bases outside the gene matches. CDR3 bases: TGTGCCAGCAGCCAAACCTGGGACAGCTCTGGAAACACCATATATTTT. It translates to CASSQTWDSSGNTIYF.

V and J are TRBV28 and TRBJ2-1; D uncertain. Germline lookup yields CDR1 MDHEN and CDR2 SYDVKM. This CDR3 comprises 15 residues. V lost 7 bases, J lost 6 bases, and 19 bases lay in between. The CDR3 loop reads CASTSGETPLNEQFF. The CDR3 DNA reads TGTGCCAGCACCTCCGGAGAAACTCCCCTCAATGAGCAGTTCTTC.

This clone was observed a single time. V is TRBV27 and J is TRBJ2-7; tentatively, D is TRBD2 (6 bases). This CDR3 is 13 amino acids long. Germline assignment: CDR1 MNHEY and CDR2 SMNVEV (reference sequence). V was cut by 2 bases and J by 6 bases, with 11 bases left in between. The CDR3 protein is CASSLRLAREQYF. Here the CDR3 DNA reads TGTGCCAGCAGTTTAAGGCTAGCGCGCGAGCAGTACTTC.

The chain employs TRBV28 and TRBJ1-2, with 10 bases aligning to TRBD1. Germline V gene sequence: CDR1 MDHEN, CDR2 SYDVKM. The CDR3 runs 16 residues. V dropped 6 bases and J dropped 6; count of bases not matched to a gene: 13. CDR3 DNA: TGTGCCAGCAGCGAAATCTCGACAGGGGGCATAAATGGCTACACCTTC. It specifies CASSEISTGGINGYTF.

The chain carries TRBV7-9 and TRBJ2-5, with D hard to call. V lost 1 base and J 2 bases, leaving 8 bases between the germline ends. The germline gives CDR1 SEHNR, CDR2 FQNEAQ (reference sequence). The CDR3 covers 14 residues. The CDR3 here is CASSLGMGQETQYF. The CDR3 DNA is TGTGCCAGCAGCTTAGGGATGGGACAAGAGACCCAGTACTTC.

CDR3 in amino acids: CASSIAQGAGELFF. The CDR3 DNA reads as TGTGCCAGTAGTATCGCACAGGGGGCCGGGGAGCTGTTTTTT. The chain employs TRBV19 and TRBJ2-2; 8 bases are shared with TRBD1. The CDR3 extends over 14 amino acids. V shed 3 bases, J shed 6 bases, and the junction held 3 bases outside the gene matches. Germline loops: CDR1 LNHDA, CDR2 SQIVND (reference sequence).